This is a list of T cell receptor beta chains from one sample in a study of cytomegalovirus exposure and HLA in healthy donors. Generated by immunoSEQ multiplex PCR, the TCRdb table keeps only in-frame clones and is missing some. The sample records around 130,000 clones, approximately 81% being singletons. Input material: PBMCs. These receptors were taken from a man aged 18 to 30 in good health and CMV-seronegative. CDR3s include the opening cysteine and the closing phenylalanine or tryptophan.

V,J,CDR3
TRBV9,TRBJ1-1,CASNTGEGAEAFF
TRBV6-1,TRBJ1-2,CASSEAIATGAYGYTF
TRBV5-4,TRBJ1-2,CASSGQGDGYTF
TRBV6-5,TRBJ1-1,CASSYSQANTEAFF
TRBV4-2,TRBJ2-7,CASSQEGGRASYEQYF
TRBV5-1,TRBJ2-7,CASSSPEASFYEQYF
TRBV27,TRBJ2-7,CASSLIGPGSGRSYEQYF
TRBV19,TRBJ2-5,CASSTRLQETQYF
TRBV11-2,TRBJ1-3,CASSLSQGGNTIYF
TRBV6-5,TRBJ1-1,CASSTGVSAFF
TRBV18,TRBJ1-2,CASSPPWVTGGKGYGYTF
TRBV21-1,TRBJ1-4,CASSNPRGSQYPNSGEKLFF
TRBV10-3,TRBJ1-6,CAIRDFTGLDSPLHF
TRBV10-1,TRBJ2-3,CASSPGQGRVDTQYF
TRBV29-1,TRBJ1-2,CSVLGGYGYTF
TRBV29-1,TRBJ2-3,CSVDPSGTDTQYF
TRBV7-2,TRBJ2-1,CASSLGSGAPSEQFF
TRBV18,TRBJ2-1,CASSPPGFNEQFF
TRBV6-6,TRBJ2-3,CASSYPQRESDTQYF
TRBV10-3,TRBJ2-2,CAITQEGPSVTGELFF
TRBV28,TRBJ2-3,CASSLSGRSTDTQYF
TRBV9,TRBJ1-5,CASSVGTGNQPQHF
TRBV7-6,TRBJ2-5,CASSSQWDSQETQYF
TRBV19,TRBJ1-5,CASSWQGIGNQPQHF
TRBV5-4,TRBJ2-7,CASSRTSGSSYEQYF
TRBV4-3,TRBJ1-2,CASSQPGQVRGYTF
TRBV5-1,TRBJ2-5,CASSFGGTEGETQYF
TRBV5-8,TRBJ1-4,CASSQLGQGYEKLFF
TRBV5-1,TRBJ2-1,CASSLGLAGPYNEQFF
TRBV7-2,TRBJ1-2,CASSSQVGGGYTF
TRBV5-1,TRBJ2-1,CASSETSGTYNEQFF
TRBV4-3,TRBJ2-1,CASSARSGSLLSEQFF
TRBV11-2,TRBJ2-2,CASNHRGPTSGELFF
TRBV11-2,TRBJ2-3,CASSPLWRGGTDTQYF
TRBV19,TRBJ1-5,CASSMAGGMGNQPQHF
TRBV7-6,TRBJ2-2,CATDQQSGTDTGELFF
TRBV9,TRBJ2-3,CASSVGFLAESTDTQYF
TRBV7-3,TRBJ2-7,CASSLGTSGRSYEQYF